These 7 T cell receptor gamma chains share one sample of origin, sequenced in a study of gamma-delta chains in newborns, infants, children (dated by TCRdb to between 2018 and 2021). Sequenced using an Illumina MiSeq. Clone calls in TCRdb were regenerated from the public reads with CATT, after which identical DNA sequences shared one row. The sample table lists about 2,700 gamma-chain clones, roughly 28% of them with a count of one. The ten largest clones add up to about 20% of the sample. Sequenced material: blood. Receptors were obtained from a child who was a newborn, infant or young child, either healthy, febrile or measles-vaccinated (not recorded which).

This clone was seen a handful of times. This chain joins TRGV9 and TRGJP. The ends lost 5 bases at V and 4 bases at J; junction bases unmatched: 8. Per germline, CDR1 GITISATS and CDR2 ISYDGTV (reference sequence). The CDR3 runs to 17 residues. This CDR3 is CALWANLQELGKKIKVF. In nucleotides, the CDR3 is TGTGCCTTGTGGGCCAACCTTCAAGAGTTGGGCAAAAAAATCAAGGTATTT.

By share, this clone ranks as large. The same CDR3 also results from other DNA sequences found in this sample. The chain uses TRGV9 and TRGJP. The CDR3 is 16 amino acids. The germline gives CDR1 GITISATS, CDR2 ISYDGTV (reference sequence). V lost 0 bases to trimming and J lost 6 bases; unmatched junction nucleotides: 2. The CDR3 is CALWEVGELGKKIKVF. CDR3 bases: TGTGCCTTGTGGGAGGTGGGAGAGTTGGGCAAAAAAATCAAGGTATTT.

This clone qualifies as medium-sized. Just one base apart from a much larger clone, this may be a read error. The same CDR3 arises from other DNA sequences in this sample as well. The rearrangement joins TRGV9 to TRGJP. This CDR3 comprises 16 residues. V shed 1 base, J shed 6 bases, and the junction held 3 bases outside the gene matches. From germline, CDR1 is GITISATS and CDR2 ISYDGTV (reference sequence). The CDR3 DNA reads TGTGCCTTGTGGGAGGTACGAGAGTTGGGCAAAAAAATCAAGGTATTT. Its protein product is CALWEVRELGKKIKVF.

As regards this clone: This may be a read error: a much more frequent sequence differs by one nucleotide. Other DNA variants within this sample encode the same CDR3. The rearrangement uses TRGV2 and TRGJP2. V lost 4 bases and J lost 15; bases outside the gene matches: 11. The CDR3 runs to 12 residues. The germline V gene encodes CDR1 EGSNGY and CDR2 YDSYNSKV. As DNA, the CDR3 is TGTGCCACCTGGGAGACTCCCAGGGTCAAGACGTTT. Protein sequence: CATWETPRVKTF.

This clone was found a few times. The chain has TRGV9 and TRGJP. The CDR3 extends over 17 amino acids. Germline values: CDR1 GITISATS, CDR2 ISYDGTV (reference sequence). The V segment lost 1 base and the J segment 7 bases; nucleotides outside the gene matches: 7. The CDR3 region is CALWEVISELGKKIKVF. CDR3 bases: TGTGCCTTGTGGGAGGTTATAAGTGAGTTGGGCAAAAAAATCAAGGTATTT.

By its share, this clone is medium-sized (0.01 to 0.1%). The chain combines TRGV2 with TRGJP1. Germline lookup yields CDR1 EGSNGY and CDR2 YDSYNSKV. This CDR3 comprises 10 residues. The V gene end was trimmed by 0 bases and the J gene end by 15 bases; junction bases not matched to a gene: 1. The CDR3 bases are TGTGCCACCTGGGACGGGCTCAAGATATTT. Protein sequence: CATWDGLKIF.

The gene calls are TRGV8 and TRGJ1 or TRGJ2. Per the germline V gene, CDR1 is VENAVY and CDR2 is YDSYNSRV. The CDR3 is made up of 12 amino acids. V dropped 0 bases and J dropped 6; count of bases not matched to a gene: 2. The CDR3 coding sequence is TGTGCCACCTGGGATAGGCGTTATAAGAAACTCTTT. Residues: CATWDRRYKKLF.